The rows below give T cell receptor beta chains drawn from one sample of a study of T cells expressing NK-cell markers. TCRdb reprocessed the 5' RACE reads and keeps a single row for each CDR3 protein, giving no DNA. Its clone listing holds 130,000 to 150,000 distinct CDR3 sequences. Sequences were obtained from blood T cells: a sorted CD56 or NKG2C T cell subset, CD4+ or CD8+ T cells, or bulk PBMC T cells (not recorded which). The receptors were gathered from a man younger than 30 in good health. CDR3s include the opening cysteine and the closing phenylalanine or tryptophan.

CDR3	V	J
CASSKGDGLEQFF	TRBV19	TRBJ2-1
CASSPGQVNEQFF	TRBV5-1	TRBJ2-1
CASSLGSPGSHNEQFF	TRBV12-3/TRBV12-4	TRBJ2-1
CASSVGQGSQPQHF	TRBV5-6	TRBJ1-5
CASSQPPTGEETQYF	TRBV3-1	TRBJ2-5
CSAANYREPSYEQYF	TRBV20-1	TRBJ2-7
CATSWVLREGGFSTDTQYF	TRBV15	TRBJ2-3
CASSYSGGWEQFF	TRBV6-5	TRBJ2-1
CASSSYQSGEQFF	TRBV7-3	TRBJ2-1
CASSYVGPRREYEQFF	TRBV12-3/TRBV12-4	TRBJ2-1
CASREGEYTGELFF	TRBV6-1	TRBJ2-2
CSVEWPDGGYTF	TRBV29-1	TRBJ1-2
CASSQGGGDAYF	TRBV4-2	TRBJ2-7
CASSSLAGANEQFF	TRBV27	TRBJ2-1
CASYPGQGRTEAFF	TRBV7-9	TRBJ1-1
CAWELAGGWNEQFF	TRBV30	TRBJ2-1
CASSQVLYKGNTEAFF	TRBV3-1	TRBJ1-1
CASSLTSGYNEQFF	TRBV12-3/TRBV12-4	TRBJ2-1
CASSDGAVSYEQYF	TRBV9	TRBJ2-7
CASSISPAEGAGELFF	TRBV19	TRBJ2-2
CATSDWQGVTGELFF	TRBV24-1	TRBJ2-2
CSAGVGDTQYF	TRBV29-1	TRBJ2-3
CASSPGPSSGELFF	TRBV11-2	TRBJ2-2
CASSDSNVRDNEQFF	TRBV6-4	TRBJ2-1
CASSPTSGRLNEQFF	TRBV6-4	TRBJ2-1
CASDRGGTGELFF	TRBV6-1	TRBJ2-2
CASSLGLAGLYNEQFF	TRBV5-5	TRBJ2-1
CASSYTDTNYGYTF	TRBV6-5	TRBJ1-2
CAISELGIFSYEQYF	TRBV10-3	TRBJ2-7
CASSLLRGSVNEQFF	TRBV28	TRBJ2-1
CSVGWGSLALNEQFF	TRBV29-1	TRBJ2-1
CASSLVVASGMREQFF	TRBV11-2	TRBJ2-1
CASSKELAGTIYNEQFF	TRBV13	TRBJ2-1
CASSFEGVADTQYF	TRBV12-3/TRBV12-4	TRBJ2-3
CASSNRGQMGGYTF	TRBV21-1	TRBJ1-2